One sample yielded the 19 T cell receptor beta chains listed below, sequenced in a study of OX40 agonist ivuxolimab in advanced cancers. Only in-frame clones appear in the TCRdb table, and some are missing; sequencing was by immunoSEQ multiplex PCR. This table has 58,000 or so clones, around 83% appearing once. This sample comprised CD4+ or CD8+ T cells sorted from blood, obtained in a trial of the OX40 agonist ivuxolimab. All receptors come from an adult with an advanced solid tumor such as melanoma, head and neck, liver or kidney cancer.

Here the CDR3 reads CASSLEGLGNSPLHF. As DNA, the CDR3 is TGCGCCAGCAGCCTGGAGGGGTTGGGGAATTCACCCCTCCACTTT. V usage is TRBV5-1 and J usage is TRBJ1-6, with a weak D call TRBD1 (5 bases). The germline gives CDR1 SGHRS, CDR2 YFSETQ. There are 15 residues in the CDR3. V lost 4 bases, J lost 7 bases, and 15 bases lay in between.

The chain employs TRBV27 and TRBJ2-7; D unresolved. V was cut by 2 bases and J by 3 bases, with 11 bases left in between. Looked up from germline, CDR1 is MNHEY and CDR2 is SMNVEV (reference sequence). This CDR3 has 14 amino acids. This CDR3 is CASSLRIGGYEQYF. The DNA for the CDR3 is TGTGCCAGCAGTTTACGCATAGGTGGCTACGAGCAGTACTTC.

Only a few counts were recorded for this clone. The chain links TRBV18 to TRBJ1-5; 7 bases align to TRBD1. The CDR3 length is 13 residues. Germline V gene lookup returns CDR1 KGHSH and CDR2 LQKENI. V shed 4 bases, J shed 6 bases, and the junction held 3 bases outside the gene matches. The CDR3 loop reads CASSLQGGQPQHF. For the CDR3, the DNA is TGTGCCAGCTCACTTCAGGGGGGTCAGCCCCAGCATTTT. Based on the CDR3 plus reference TRBV18 and TRBJ1-5, the full variable domain is NAGVMQNPRHLVRRRGQEARLRCSPMKGHSHVYWYRQLPEEGLKFMVYLQKENIIDESGMPKERFSAEFPKEGPSILRIQQVVRGDSAAYFCASSLQGGQPQHFGDGTRLSIL.

The V gene is TRBV6-4, the J gene TRBJ1-3; D gene uncertain. In germline, CDR1 is MRHNA, CDR2 SNTAGT. The CDR3 is 13 amino acids. Trimming pared 0 bases from V and 4 bases from J, leaving 4 bases between. The CDR3 nucleotides read TGTGCCAGCAGTGACTCACAGGGAAACACCATATATTTT. It codes for CASSDSQGNTIYF.

A single count supports this clone. This rearrangement joins TRBV5-1 to TRBJ2-2; the match to TRBD2 covers 12 bases. Germline-derived CDR1 and CDR2 are SGHRS and YFSETQ. The CDR3 consists of 15 residues. Trimming at V came to 3 bases and at J to 6 bases, leaving 3 bases not matched to a gene. The CDR3 spells CASSSASGGAGELFF. The DNA of the CDR3 is TGCGCCAGCAGCTCCGCTAGCGGGGGGGCCGGGGAGCTGTTTTTT.

This chain joins TRBV7-2 and TRBJ2-5; 11 positions match TRBD2. Looked up from germline, CDR1 is SGHTA and CDR2 is FQGNSA. V gave up 5 bases and J gave up 5 bases; unmatched junction bases: 10. The CDR3 extends over 16 amino acids. Here the CDR3 reads CASSQGPLAGVETQYF. As DNA, the CDR3 is TGTGCCAGCAGCCAAGGTCCACTAGCGGGAGTGGAGACCCAGTACTTC.

The CDR3 nucleotides read TGTGCCAGCAGCTTGTCCAGACGGGGGGAGTACTTC. It encodes CASSLSRRGEYF. The V call is TRBV5-6, the J call TRBJ2-7; the match to TRBD2 covers 7 bases. Germline V lookup: CDR1 SGHDT, CDR2 YYEEEE. The CDR3 is 12 amino acids. V was pared by 1 base and J by 11 bases, with 6 bases of the junction left unmatched.

The chain uses TRBV7-2 and TRBJ2-1; 12 bases are a match to TRBD2. V gave up 4 bases and J gave up 9 bases; unmatched junction bases: 7. The CDR3 is 15 amino acids. The germline V gene encodes CDR1 SGHTA and CDR2 FQGNSA. The CDR3 here is CASSSGLAGRGEQFF. The DNA for the CDR3 is TGTGCCAGCAGCTCGGGACTAGCGGGTCGAGGTGAGCAGTTCTTC.

The J gene is TRBJ2-5, the V gene TRBV2; no definite D call. Germline loops: CDR1 SNHLY, CDR2 FYNNEI. CDR3 size: 14 residues. Trimming left V 6 bases short and J 7 bases short, with 18 bases between. This chain's CDR3 is CASRKPGTVSTQYF. CDR3 bases: TGTGCCAGCAGGAAGCCCGGTACGGTTTCGACCCAGTACTTC. Filled out from reference TRBV2 and TRBJ2-5, the complete variable domain reads EPEVTQTPSHQVTQMGQEVILRCVPISNHLYFYWYRQILGQKVEFLVSFYNNEISEKSEIFDDQFSVERPDGSNFTLKIRSTKLEDSAMYFCASRKPGTVSTQYFGPGTRLLVL.

V is TRBV6-1 and J is TRBJ1-4; D perhaps matches TRBD1 (5 bases). Germline V lookup: CDR1 MNHNS, CDR2 SASEGT. This CDR3 has 15 residues. V was pared by 11 bases and J by 3 bases, with 19 bases between. The CDR3 loop is CAARDSRWSNEKLFF. The CDR3 DNA is TGTGCCGCCAGGGACTCGCGGTGGTCTAATGAAAAACTGTTTTTT.

The chain couples TRBV7-6 to TRBJ2-5; 10 bases match TRBD2. Germline V gene data show CDR1 as SGHVS and CDR2 as FNYEAQ. The ends lost 3 bases at V and 7 bases at J; junction bases unmatched: 11. The CDR3 contains 16 residues. DNA for the CDR3: TGTGCCAGCAGCTTGGCGAGCGGGAGGGCCGTCGGGACCCAGTACTTC. Translating it yields CASSLASGRAVGTQYF.

The J gene is TRBJ1-2, the V gene TRBV2; 8 bases match TRBD1. The germline V gene has CDR1 SNHLY and CDR2 FYNNEI. This CDR3 spans 14 amino acids. Trimming removed 4 bases from V and 3 bases from J; junction bases left unmatched: 4. CDR3 nucleotide sequence: TGTGCCAGCAGTGTAACAGGGGGGGACTATGGCTACACCTTC. It specifies CASSVTGGDYGYTF.

Of note for this clone: This sample also contains other DNA sequences that code for the same CDR3. The CDR3 region has the DNA TGCGCCAGCAGCTGGAGTCAAGAGACCCAGTACTTC. Its protein is CASSWSQETQYF. V and J are TRBV5-1 and TRBJ2-5, with D unresolved. V was cut by 3 bases and J by 2 bases, with 5 bases left in between. The V gene's germline CDR1 is SGHRS and CDR2 YFSETQ. The CDR3 totals 12 residues.

The V gene is TRBV29-1, the J gene TRBJ2-1; TRBD2 agrees at 7 bases. The J segment lost 6 bases and the V segment lost 4 bases, leaving 3 bases of the junction unmatched. This CDR3 region has 12 residues. Germline-derived CDR1 and CDR2 are SQVTM and ANQGSEA. CDR3 sequence (DNA): TGCAGCGTTGCTAGCGGTCCCAATGAGCAGTTCTTC. Protein product: CSVASGPNEQFF.

The chain couples TRBV5-1 to TRBJ1-2; D call uncertain. Trimming pared 3 bases from V and 2 bases from J, leaving 8 bases between. Germline values: CDR1 SGHRS, CDR2 YFSETQ. This CDR3 is built from 13 residues. CDR3 loop: CASSYGKNYGYTF. The CDR3 nucleotides read TGCGCCAGCAGCTACGGGAAAAACTATGGCTACACCTTC.

J is TRBJ2-1 and V is TRBV11-2; tentative D call: TRBD1 (5 bases). Germline V gene data show CDR1 as SGHAT and CDR2 as FQNNGV. Trimming removed 5 bases at V and 4 bases at J, with 18 bases between. The CDR3 runs to 16 residues. The CDR3, as DNA: TGTGCCAGCAGCCTACTCCAGGGTCTACTTTACAATGAGCAGTTCTTC. This encodes CASSLLQGLLYNEQFF.

The V and J genes are TRBV18 and TRBJ2-7; either TRBD1 or TRBD2 may supply D (5 bases each). This CDR3 spans 17 amino acids. The V end lost 3 bases, the J end lost 0 bases, and 18 bases lay between the germline ends. CDR1 and CDR2 (germline): KGHSH, LQKENI. The CDR3 region has the DNA TGTGCCAGCTCACCCCTCGCAACCGGGACGGACTCCTACGAGCAGTACTTC. The encoded protein is CASSPLATGTDSYEQYF.

Regarding this clone: Because the CDR3 is missing its conserved closing phenylalanine or tryptophan, this is likely a read error. The limits of the CDR3 on the DNA are not certain, so only TCRdb's listed CDR3 is given. This chain links TRBV6-1 with TRBJ2-7; the table's D call TRBD1 went unverified against the DNA. The CDR3 adds up to 13 amino acids, both ends counted. From germline, CDR1 is MNHNS and CDR2 SASEGT. The CDR3 region is CASSAKQGAPDSL.

The gene calls are TRBV27 and TRBJ2-1, with D maybe TRBD2 (6 bases). The V end was cut by 4 bases, the J end by 2 bases, with 12 bases between. Looked up from germline, CDR1 is MNHEY and CDR2 is SMNVEV (reference sequence). This CDR3 spans 15 amino acids. The CDR3 DNA follows: TGTGCCAGCAGTTACGGGGGTCCCACCTACAATGAGCAGTTCTTC. Protein: CASSYGGPTYNEQFF.